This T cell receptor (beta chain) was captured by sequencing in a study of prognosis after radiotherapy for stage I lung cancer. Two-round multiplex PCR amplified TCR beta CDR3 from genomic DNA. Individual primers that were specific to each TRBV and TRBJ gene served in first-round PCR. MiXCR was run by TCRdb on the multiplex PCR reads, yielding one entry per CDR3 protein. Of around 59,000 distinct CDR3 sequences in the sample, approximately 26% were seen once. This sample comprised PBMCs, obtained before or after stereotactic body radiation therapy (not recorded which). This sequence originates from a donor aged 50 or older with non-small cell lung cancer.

DNA of the CDR3: TGTGCCAGCAGCGCCAGGGACAGGGGCAGTGGGCAGTTCTTC. As protein: CASSARDRGSGQFF. The gene calls are TRBV7-2 and TRBJ2-1; TRBD1 aligns across 10 bases. CDR1 and CDR2 from the germline V gene are SGHTA and FQGNSA. The CDR3 spans 14 residues. V was clipped by 5 bases and J by 12 bases; unmatched bases: 10.